This entry describes one T cell receptor beta chain. Assay: immunoSEQ multiplex PCR; the TCRdb copy retains only in-frame clones and omits some. Among about 480,000 clones listed, approximately 88% were seen once. The source of the sample is a study of blood T cell repertoires in COVID-19. The clonotype was recovered from a woman in her forties or fifties with COVID-19, enrolled during active disease. Material: peripheral blood.

This CDR3 is CAISLDRSDTDTQYF. CDR3 coding DNA: TGTGCCATCAGCTTGGACAGGTCGGACACAGATACGCAGTATTTT. This chain links TRBV10-3 with TRBJ2-3; 7 nucleotides line up with TRBD1. This CDR3 contains 15 residues. Trimming at V came to 6 bases and at J to 2 bases, leaving 8 bases not matched to a gene. Germline V CDR1 and CDR2: ENHRY, SYGVKD.